Listed below are T cell receptor beta chains from one sample, sequenced in a study of beta chain features in type 1 diabetes. Assay used: immunoSEQ multiplex PCR; TCRdb lists only in-frame clones, some missing. This sample has 100,000 to 150,000 clones, with roughly 17% found just once. The sequencing input was central memory CD4+ T cells from blood. The receptor source for this set is a man aged 18 to 30 with type 1 diabetes. Each CDR3 is given without its conserved first and last residue. D genes are given only for firm matches.

.,TRBJ2-2,TRBV27,ASGGTENTGELF
.,TRBJ1-2,TRBV29-1,SVRPGSNYGYT
.,TRBJ2-6,TRBV5-4,ASSLQSSGANVLT
.,TRBJ2-1,TRBV11-3,ASSGPSSYNEQF
TRBD2,TRBJ2-7,TRBV4-1,ARGTSGIREQY
.,TRBJ2-3,TRBV21-1,ASSKNLAGVTDTQY
.,TRBJ2-7,TRBV28,ASRDGQLYEQY
.,TRBJ1-3,TRBV7-2,ASSTGRYSGNTIY
TRBD2,TRBJ2-1,TRBV29-1,SSTASGKGLNEQF
.,TRBJ2-7,TRBV5-1,ASSALAEQY
TRBD2,TRBJ2-5,TRBV7-2,ASSPIRSSGGETQY
TRBD2,TRBJ2-3,TRBV5-1,ASSSRLAGGARGTDTQY
TRBD1,TRBJ1-2,TRBV9,ASSVATGQSYGYT
.,TRBJ2-4,TRBV21-1,ASSKGRSKNIQY
.,TRBJ2-2,TRBV5-1,ASSSQGSNTGELF
.,TRBJ2-1,TRBV11-1,ASSLAISGEQF
TRBD1,TRBJ1-2,TRBV7-9,ASSSWTGMIYGYT
.,TRBJ2-5,TRBV30,AWTPGANQETQY
TRBD1,TRBJ2-3,TRBV25-1,ASSDPDRGSADTQY
.,TRBJ1-1,TRBV4-1,ASSQPTGNTEAF
TRBD1,TRBJ1-1,TRBV30,ACSAGQASSVAF
TRBD1,TRBJ2-3,TRBV7-2,ASSRDRGTDTQY